Following are 8 T cell receptor beta chains from one sample sequenced in a study of cytomegalovirus exposure and HLA in healthy donors. The PCR employed 60 Vbeta primers together with 13 Jbeta primers. Some clones are missing from TCRdb's copy, which holds only in-frame ones; the method was immunoSEQ multiplex PCR. The sample has tens of thousands of clones; 82% are singletons. Sequenced: PBMCs. These receptor sequences come from a man aged 50 to 60 in good health and CMV-seronegative.

The chain carries TRBV7-3 and TRBJ1-1; D is ambiguous. The CDR3 loop spans 13 amino acids. Between the trimmed V and J ends, which lost 3 bases and 2 bases, there was a span of 7 bases. Looked up from germline, CDR1 is SGHTA and CDR2 is FQGTGA. The CDR3 spells CASSLEANTEAFF. DNA of the CDR3: TGTGCCAGCAGCTTGGAGGCAAACACTGAAGCTTTCTTT.

The table lists this clone with a few counts. The V and J genes are TRBV6-5 and TRBJ1-2, with 8 bases that match TRBD1. The CDR3 has 13 amino acids. V was clipped by 5 bases and J by 4 bases; unmatched bases: 3. Germline CDR1 is MNHEY and CDR2 is SVGAGI. The CDR3: CASSLTGAYGYTF. CDR3 coding DNA: TGTGCCAGCAGTCTGACAGGGGCCTATGGCTACACCTTC.

The V call is TRBV30, the J call TRBJ2-4; 11 bases are a match to TRBD1. Germline CDR1 and CDR2: GTSNPN and SVGIG (reference sequence). The CDR3 is 13 amino acids. V dropped 5 bases and J dropped 7; count of bases not matched to a gene: 4. CDR3 in DNA: TGTGCCTGGGGACAGGGGGCTATGAACATTCAGTACTTC. Its translation: CAWGQGAMNIQYF.

This clone was found once. The chain recombines TRBV7-9 with TRBJ1-5; D uncertain. Germline V gene sequence: CDR1 SEHNR, CDR2 FQNEAQ (reference sequence). The CDR3 contains 12 residues. The germline V and J ends were trimmed by 0 bases and 10 bases, with 7 bases remaining between them. For the CDR3, the DNA is TGTGCCAGCAGCTTAGCCAGCGGTCCCCAGCATTTT. Its protein product is CASSLASGPQHF.

This clone was found once. This rearrangement joins TRBV10-3 to TRBJ2-5; 9 nucleotides match TRBD1. This CDR3 region has 13 residues. The V segment lost 4 bases and the J segment 4 bases; nucleotides outside the gene matches: 1. Germline V gene lookup returns CDR1 ENHRY and CDR2 SYGVKD. Here the CDR3 reads CAISATGGETQYF. The CDR3 nucleotides are TGTGCCATCAGTGCGACAGGGGGAGAGACCCAGTACTTC.

The rearrangement joins TRBV5-1 to TRBJ2-7; 7 bases are shared with TRBD1. Germline trimming cut 4 bases from V and 3 bases from J; bases unmatched to any gene: 10. Looked up from germline, CDR1 is SGHRS and CDR2 is YFSETQ. The CDR3 runs to 15 residues. The CDR3 is CASSTPGQSNYEQYF. DNA for the CDR3: TGCGCCAGCAGCACACCGGGACAGAGCAACTACGAGCAGTACTTC.

This chain joins TRBV5-1 and TRBJ2-7, with a tentative D call TRBD2 (6 bases). The V gene lost 0 bases and the J gene lost 11 bases, with 15 bases spanning the gap. Germline lookup yields CDR1 SGHRS and CDR2 YFSETQ. The CDR3 runs to 13 residues. The CDR3 coding sequence is TGCGCCAGCAGCTTGGAAGGGACTGTAGGGAAGTACTTC. It encodes CASSLEGTVGKYF.

This clone was picked up a small number of times. This chain uses TRBV10-3 with TRBJ1-2, with a possible D match to TRBD1 (5 bases). The germline V gene has CDR1 ENHRY and CDR2 SYGVKD. Trimming pared 1 base from V and 2 bases from J, leaving 26 bases between. This CDR3 contains 20 residues. This CDR3 reads CAISELVAGPRFNGNYGYTF. DNA of the CDR3: TGTGCCATCAGTGAGTTGGTGGCAGGGCCGAGGTTCAATGGGAACTATGGCTACACCTTC.